By sample share, the clone carrying this T cell receptor (beta chain) is medium-sized. The antigen is not known. The germline and genes are mouse ones. The read comes to an end 1 residue before the CDR3 does, leaving the germline J gene to fill in the end. This table comes from immunoSEQ multiplex PCR, and its TCRdb copy is limited to in-frame clones, with some not included. Among around 8,000 clones listed, 45% to 60% were seen once. This sample is part of a study of tissue T cells after allogeneic stem cell transplantation. The CDR3 has 13 residues. Germline V lookup: CDR1 KGHPV, CDR2 FQNQEV (reference sequence). Trimming took off 5 bases at V and 3 bases at J, with 9 bases between the two ends. As to time point: mouse harvest day 7 after allogeneic transplant. The graft held 10^6 splenic CD5+ T cells and 10^7 T-cell-depleted bone marrow cells. Mice had MHC-mismatched B6 into BALB/c GVHD, sampled day 7 or 14.

Whole-study findings and limits: Few T cell clones were shared across patients, but motif clusters showed tissue-specific shared signatures.

This chain links TRBV26 with TRBJ2-4; D possibly corresponds to TRBD1 (5 bases). This receptor was identified in a female BALB/c mouse given C57BL/6 T cells with graft-versus-host disease after an allogeneic hematopoietic cell transplant. Specimen: gut tissue. CDR3 residues: CASSSDKQNTLYF. The sequenced CDR3 bases are TGTGCCAGCAGTTCGGACAAACAAAACACCTTGTAC.